This is a list of T cell receptor beta chains from one sample in a study of blood T cell repertoires in COVID-19. TCRdb keeps only in-frame clones here, not all; method: immunoSEQ multiplex PCR. The sample includes about 110,000 clones, approximately 84% seen only once; the top ten take 13% to 15%. Sequenced material: peripheral blood. These receptors all stem from an older woman with acute or convalescent COVID-19. CDR3s include the opening cysteine and the closing phenylalanine or tryptophan. D genes are given only for firm matches. Clone size is stated in some rows and not others, as once, few, many or a class when expanded.

TRBV11-1	.	TRBJ1-1	.	CASSLGRGGMNTEAFF	TGTGCCAGCAGCTTGGGTCGAGGAGGCATGAACACTGAAGCTTTCTTT
TRBV5-1	.	TRBJ1-1	.	CASSHPQGAEAFF	TGCGCCAGCAGCCACCCACAGGGTGCTGAAGCTTTCTTT
TRBV5-1	.	TRBJ2-7	TRBD1	CASSLEQGAYEQYF	TGCGCCAGCAGCTTGGAACAGGGGGCTTACGAGCAGTACTTC
TRBV19	.	TRBJ2-6	.	CASSMALQVPSGANVLTF	TGTGCCAGTAGTATGGCCCTACAGGTTCCCTCTGGGGCCAACGTCCTGACTTTC
TRBV29-1	.	TRBJ2-7	.	CSGGSTYEQYF	TGCAGCGGGGGTAGTACCTACGAGCAGTACTTC
TRBV11-1	.	TRBJ2-6	.	CASSAEISGANVLTF	TGTGCCAGCAGCGCAGAAATCTCTGGGGCCAACGTCCTGACTTTC
TRBV10-3	.	TRBJ2-5	.	CAISGQQETQYF	TGTGCCATCAGTGGACAGCAAGAGACCCAGTACTTC
TRBV11-1	.	TRBJ2-1	TRBD2	CASSLGLAWWNEQFF	TGTGCCAGCAGCTTAGGACTAGCGTGGTGGAATGAGCAGTTCTTC
TRBV2	.	TRBJ1-5	.	CASSEGHESNQPQHF	TGTGCCAGCAGTGAAGGACATGAAAGCAATCAGCCCCAGCATTTT
TRBV7-6	.	TRBJ1-3	.	CASSNGGNSGNTIYF	TGTGCCAGCAGCAATGGGGGGAACTCTGGAAACACCATATATTTT
TRBV2	.	TRBJ2-1	TRBD2	CASSRSGRADYNEQFF	TGTGCCAGCAGTCGTAGCGGGAGGGCAGATTACAATGAGCAGTTCTTC
TRBV20-1	.	TRBJ2-5	.	CSGLIQETQYF	TGCAGCGGGTTAATCCAAGAGACCCAGTACTTC
TRBV11-3	.	TRBJ2-1	TRBD1	CASSSVTGGVNEQFF	TGTGCCAGCAGCTCCGTGACAGGGGGGGTCAATGAGCAGTTCTTC
TRBV19	once	TRBJ2-1	.	CASRETPTYNEQFF	TGTGCCAGTAGAGAGACACCCACCTACAATGAGCAGTTCTTC
TRBV20-1	.	TRBJ2-4	TRBD2	CSASPSGGAKNIQYF	TGCAGTGCTAGTCCTAGCGGGGGGGCCAAAAACATTCAGTACTTC
TRBV9	once	TRBJ2-3	TRBD2	CASSSSGGAWDTQYF	TGTGCCAGCAGCAGTAGCGGGGGGGCGTGGGATACGCAGTATTTT
TRBV21-1	.	TRBJ2-7	.	CASSKRAAGGACIEQYF	TGTGCCAGCAGCAAAAGGGCGGCAGGAGGGGCGTGTATCGAGCAGTACTTC
TRBV23-1	.	TRBJ1-1	TRBD1	CASSRSGTGGKNTEAFF	TGCGCCAGCAGTCGCTCCGGGACAGGGGGGAAGAACACTGAAGCTTTCTTT
TRBV7-2	.	TRBJ2-5	TRBD2	CASSSGSGGHQETQYF	TGTGCCAGCAGCTCCGGCAGCGGGGGCCACCAAGAGACCCAGTACTTC
TRBV19	few	TRBJ1-1	.	CASSITSDTEAFF	TGTGCCAGTAGTATAACCTCGGACACTGAAGCTTTCTTT
TRBV6-2/TRBV6-3	.	TRBJ2-5	TRBD2	CASSYSAGGSETQYF	TGTGCCAGCAGTTATAGCGCGGGGGGGTCAGAGACCCAGTACTTC
TRBV3-1/TRBV3-2	.	TRBJ1-2	TRBD1	CASSQWTGGRSGYTF	TGTGCCAGCAGCCAGTGGACAGGGGGCAGGAGTGGCTACACCTTC
TRBV3-1/TRBV3-2	.	TRBJ1-4	.	CASSQDRREKLFF	TGTGCCAGCAGCCAAGATCGGAGAGAAAAACTGTTTTTT
TRBV5-1	.	TRBJ1-4	.	CASSLGQPNEKLFF	TGCGCCAGCAGCTTGGGACAGCCTAATGAAAAACTGTTTTTT
TRBV6-6	.	TRBJ2-3	.	CASSPPPLGPGRTDTQYF	TGTGCCAGCAGTCCTCCCCCTCTGGGCCCGGGAAGAACAGATACGCAGTATTTT
TRBV28	once	TRBJ2-7	.	CASRSAGMDTYEQYF	TGTGCCAGCCGATCCGCAGGTATGGATACCTACGAGCAGTACTTC
TRBV11-2	.	TRBJ2-2	TRBD1	CASSWTGNTGELFF	TGTGCCAGCAGCTGGACAGGGAACACCGGGGAGCTGTTTTTT
TRBV18	.	TRBJ1-5	.	CASSHRAPGGNQPQHF	TGTGCCAGCTCACACAGGGCGCCTGGGGGCAATCAGCCCCAGCATTTT
TRBV5-1	.	TRBJ2-1	.	CASSLALGGPSGYNEQFF	TGCGCCAGCAGCTTGGCCTTGGGGGGGCCCTCGGGGTACAATGAGCAGTTCTTC
TRBV2	.	TRBJ2-5	TRBD1	CASSDRGQGQETQYF	TGTGCCAGCAGTGATAGGGGACAGGGGCAGGAGACCCAGTACTTC
TRBV19	.	TRBJ1-2	TRBD1	CASSMGTGGVYGYTF	TGTGCCAGTAGTATGGGGACAGGGGGCGTCTATGGCTACACCTTC
TRBV15	few	TRBJ2-5	.	CATSLTKGWRPEGETQYF	TGTGCCACCAGCCTCACAAAAGGGTGGCGACCTGAGGGAGAGACCCAGTACTTC
TRBV5-1	few	TRBJ1-3	.	CASSVQGIEAGNTIYF	TGCGCCAGCAGCGTCCAGGGGATTGAAGCTGGAAACACCATATATTTT
TRBV21-1	.	TRBJ2-7	.	CAGCSGEQYF	TGTGCCGGCTGCTCGGGCGAGCAGTACTTC
TRBV4-1	.	TRBJ2-1	.	CASSQESGPRKQFF	TGCGCCAGCAGCCAAGAGTCAGGGCCAAGGAAGCAGTTCTTC
TRBV6-5	few	TRBJ2-1	.	CASSYAPAPYNEQFF	TGTGCCAGCAGTTACGCGCCTGCCCCCTACAATGAGCAGTTCTTC
TRBV2	.	TRBJ1-5	.	CASSPQGPSNQPQHF	TGTGCCAGCAGCCCTCAGGGTCCGAGCAATCAGCCCCAGCATTTT
TRBV5-1	.	TRBJ1-4	TRBD1	CASSLTGFNEKLFF	TGCGCCAGCAGTTTGACAGGGTTCAATGAAAAACTGTTTTTT
TRBV23-1	.	TRBJ2-5	.	CASPQREVRETQYF	TGCGCCAGCCCCCAGCGTGAGGTGCGAGAGACCCAGTACTTC
TRBV5-1	once	TRBJ2-1	.	CASSLGERRSSYNEQFF	TGCGCCAGCAGCTTGGGAGAGCGGAGAAGCTCCTACAATGAGCAGTTCTTC
TRBV5-1	.	TRBJ2-3	.	CASSRELTDTQYF	TGCGCCAGCAGCCGAGAGTTAACAGATACGCAGTATTTT
TRBV2	.	TRBJ2-5	TRBD2	CASRELGLAGAGETQYF	TGTGCCAGCAGGGAGTTGGGACTAGCGGGAGCGGGAGAGACCCAGTACTTC
TRBV18	.	TRBJ1-4	TRBD1	CASSPASTGANEKLFF	TGTGCCAGCTCACCAGCCAGTACAGGGGCTAATGAAAAACTGTTTTTT
TRBV19	few	TRBJ1-2	.	CASSFTGMYGYTF	TGTGCCAGTAGTTTTACAGGGATGTATGGCTACACCTTC
TRBV7-9	.	TRBJ2-3	.	CATSSADTQYF	TGTGCCACCTCGAGTGCAGATACGCAGTATTTT
TRBV5-1	.	TRBJ2-6	.	CASKAGLSSGANVLTF	TGCGCCAGCAAAGCAGGTCTTAGCTCTGGGGCCAACGTCCTGACTTTC
TRBV25-1	.	TRBJ1-6	TRBD1	CASSESLQGVNSPLHF	TGTGCCAGCAGTGAATCTTTACAGGGGGTTAATTCACCCCTCCACTTT
TRBV5-1	.	TRBJ1-2	.	CASSREDYGYTF	TGCGCCAGCAGCAGAGAGGACTATGGCTACACCTTC
TRBV5-1	.	TRBJ2-2	.	CASSLVPGTGELFF	TGCGCCAGCAGCTTGGTGCCGGGGACCGGGGAGCTGTTTTTT
TRBV5-1	.	TRBJ2-2	.	CASSRGRGNTGELFF	TGCGCCAGCAGCCGGGGCAGGGGGAACACCGGGGAGCTGTTTTTT